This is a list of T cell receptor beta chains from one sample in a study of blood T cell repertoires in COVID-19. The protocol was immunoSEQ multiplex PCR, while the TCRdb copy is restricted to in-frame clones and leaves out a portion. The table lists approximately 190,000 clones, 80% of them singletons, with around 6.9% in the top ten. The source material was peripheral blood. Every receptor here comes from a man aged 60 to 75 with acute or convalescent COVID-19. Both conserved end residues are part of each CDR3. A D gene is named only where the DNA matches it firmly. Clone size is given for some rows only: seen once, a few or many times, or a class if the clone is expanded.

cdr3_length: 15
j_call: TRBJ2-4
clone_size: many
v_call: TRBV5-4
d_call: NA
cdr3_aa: CASSLQGRLSNIQYF
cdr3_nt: TGTGCCAGCAGCTTGCAGGGGCGCCTTTCAAACATTCAGTACTTC

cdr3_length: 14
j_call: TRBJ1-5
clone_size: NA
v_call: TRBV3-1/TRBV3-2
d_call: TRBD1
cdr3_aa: CASSLGQGPQPQHF
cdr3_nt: TGTGCCAGCAGCCTTGGACAGGGTCCGCAGCCCCAGCATTTT

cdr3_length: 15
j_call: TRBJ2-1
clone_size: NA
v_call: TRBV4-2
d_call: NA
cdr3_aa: CASSLQPSAWNEQFF
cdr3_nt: TGTGCCAGCAGCCTCCAACCTAGCGCTTGGAATGAGCAGTTCTTC

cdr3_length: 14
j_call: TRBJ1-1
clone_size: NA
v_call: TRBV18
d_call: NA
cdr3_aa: CASSPPSRRTEAFF
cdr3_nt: TGTGCCAGCTCACCACCGTCCAGGAGGACTGAAGCTTTCTTT

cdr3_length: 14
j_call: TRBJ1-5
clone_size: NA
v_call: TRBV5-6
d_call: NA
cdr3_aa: CASSLSGGNQPQHF
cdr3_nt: TGTGCCAGCAGCTTGAGCGGTGGGAATCAGCCCCAGCATTTT

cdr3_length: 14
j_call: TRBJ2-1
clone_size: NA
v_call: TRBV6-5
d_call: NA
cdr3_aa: CASSTSSSYNEQFF
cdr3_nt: TGTGCCAGCAGTACCTCGAGCTCCTACAATGAGCAGTTCTTC

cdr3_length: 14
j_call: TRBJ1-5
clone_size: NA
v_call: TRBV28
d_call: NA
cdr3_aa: CASSFGGRDQPQHF
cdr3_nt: TGTGCCAGCAGTTTTGGGGGCCGGGATCAGCCCCAGCATTTT

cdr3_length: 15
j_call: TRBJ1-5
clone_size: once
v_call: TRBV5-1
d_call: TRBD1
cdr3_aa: CASSLGDSSNQPQHF
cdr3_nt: TGCGCCAGCAGCTTGGGGGACAGTAGCAATCAGCCCCAGCATTTT

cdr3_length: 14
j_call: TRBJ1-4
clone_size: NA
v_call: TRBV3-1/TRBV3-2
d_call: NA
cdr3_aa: CASSHEVTNEKLFF
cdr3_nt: TGTGCCAGCAGCCATGAGGTGACTAATGAAAAACTGTTTTTT

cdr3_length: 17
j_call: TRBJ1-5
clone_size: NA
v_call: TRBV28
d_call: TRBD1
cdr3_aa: CASSRFRGQGAIQPQHF
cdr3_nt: TGTGCCAGCAGTCGCTTCCGGGGACAGGGGGCGATTCAGCCCCAGCATTTT

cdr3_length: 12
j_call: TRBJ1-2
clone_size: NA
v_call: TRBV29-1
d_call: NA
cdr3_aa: CSAMKGDYGYTF
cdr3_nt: TGCAGCGCGATGAAAGGGGACTATGGCTACACCTTC

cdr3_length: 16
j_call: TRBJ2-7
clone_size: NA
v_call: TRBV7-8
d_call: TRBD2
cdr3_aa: CASSLALQRGGGRQYF
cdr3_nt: TGTGCCAGCAGCTTAGCGTTGCAGCGGGGGGGCGGGAGGCAGTACTTC

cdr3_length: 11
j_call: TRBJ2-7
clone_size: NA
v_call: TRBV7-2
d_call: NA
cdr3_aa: CASSPSYEQYF
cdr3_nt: TGTGCCAGCAGCCCGTCCTACGAGCAGTACTTC

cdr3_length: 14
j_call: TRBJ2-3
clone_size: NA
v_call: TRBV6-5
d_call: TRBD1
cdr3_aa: CASRQQGGTDTQYF
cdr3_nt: TGTGCCAGCAGGCAACAGGGGGGCACAGATACGCAGTATTTT

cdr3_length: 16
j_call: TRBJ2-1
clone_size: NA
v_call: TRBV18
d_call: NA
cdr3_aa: CASSPTVGLTGNEQFF
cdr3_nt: TGTGCCAGCTCACCTACCGTGGGGTTGACGGGGAATGAGCAGTTCTTC

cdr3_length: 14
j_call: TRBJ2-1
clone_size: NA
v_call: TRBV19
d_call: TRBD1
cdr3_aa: CASTTSWTGNEQFF
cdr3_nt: TGTGCCAGTACTACCTCCTGGACAGGGAATGAGCAGTTCTTC

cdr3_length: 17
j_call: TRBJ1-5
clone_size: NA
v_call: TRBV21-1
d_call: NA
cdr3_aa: CASSKVGYQGSNQPQHF
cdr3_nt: TGTGCCAGCAGCAAAGTCGGATATCAGGGCTCCAATCAGCCCCAGCATTTT

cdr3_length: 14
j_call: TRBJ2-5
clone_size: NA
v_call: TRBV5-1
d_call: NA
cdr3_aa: CASSLAVRQETQYF
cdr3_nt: TGCGCCAGCAGCTTGGCCGTCAGACAAGAGACCCAGTACTTC

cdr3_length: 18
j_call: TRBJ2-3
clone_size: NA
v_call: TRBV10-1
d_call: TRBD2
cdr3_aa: CASSESSGGAVNTDTQYF
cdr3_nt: TGCGCCAGCAGTGAGTCAAGCGGGGGGGCCGTTAACACAGATACGCAGTATTTT

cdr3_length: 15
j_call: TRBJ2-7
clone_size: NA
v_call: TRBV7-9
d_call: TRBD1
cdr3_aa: CASSLGDRSTYEQYF
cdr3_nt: TGTGCCAGCAGCTTAGGGGACAGGTCAACCTACGAGCAGTACTTC